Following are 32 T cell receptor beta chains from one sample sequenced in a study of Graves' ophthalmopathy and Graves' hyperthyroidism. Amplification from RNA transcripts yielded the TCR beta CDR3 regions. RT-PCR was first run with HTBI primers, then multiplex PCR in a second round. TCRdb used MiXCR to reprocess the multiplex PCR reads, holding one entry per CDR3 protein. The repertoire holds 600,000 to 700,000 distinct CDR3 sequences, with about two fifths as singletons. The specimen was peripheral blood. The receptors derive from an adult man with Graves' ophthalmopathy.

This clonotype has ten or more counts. The CDR3 nucleotides read TGTGCTAGTGGTTTGCCTGTGAACACTGAAGCTTTCTTT. Its translation is CASGLPVNTEAFF. The chain joins TRBV12-5 to TRBJ1-1; D uncertain. There are 13 residues in the CDR3. The germline V gene encodes CDR1 LGHNT and CDR2 FRNRAP. Deletions cut 2 bases from V and 0 bases from J, with 4 bases between.

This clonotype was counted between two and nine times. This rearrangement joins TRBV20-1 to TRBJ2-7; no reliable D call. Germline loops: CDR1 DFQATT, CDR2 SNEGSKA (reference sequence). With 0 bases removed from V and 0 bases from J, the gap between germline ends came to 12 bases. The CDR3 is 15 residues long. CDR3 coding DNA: TGCAGTGCTAGAGATCCGCGACAAAGCTCCTACGAGCAGTACTTC. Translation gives CSARDPRQSSYEQYF.

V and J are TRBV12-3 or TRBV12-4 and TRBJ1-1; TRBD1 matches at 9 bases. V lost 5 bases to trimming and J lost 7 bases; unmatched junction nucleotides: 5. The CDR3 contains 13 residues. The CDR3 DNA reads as TGTGCCAGCAGTCGGACAGGGGAAAGTGAAGCTTTCTTT. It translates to CASSRTGESEAFF.

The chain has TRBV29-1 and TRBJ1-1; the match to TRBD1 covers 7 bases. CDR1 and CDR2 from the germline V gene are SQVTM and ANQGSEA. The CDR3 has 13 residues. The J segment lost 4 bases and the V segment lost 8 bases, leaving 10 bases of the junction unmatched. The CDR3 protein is CSSRGGEGTEAFF. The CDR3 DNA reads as TGCAGCTCCAGGGGGGGCGAAGGCACTGAAGCTTTCTTT.

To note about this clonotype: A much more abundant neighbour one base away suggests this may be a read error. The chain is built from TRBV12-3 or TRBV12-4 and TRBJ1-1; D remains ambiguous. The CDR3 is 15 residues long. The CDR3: CASSSKSIMNTKAFF. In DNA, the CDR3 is TGTGCCAGCAGCTCAAAGAGCATTATGAACACTAAAGCTTTCTTT.

The CDR3 DNA sequence: TGTGCCATCTGGGCAGACAACAACTCTAATGAAAAACTGTTTTTT. As protein: CAIWADNNSNEKLFF. The V call is TRBV10-3, the J call TRBJ1-4, with D hard to call. The CDR3 runs 15 residues. CDR1 ENHRY and CDR2 SYGVKD come from the germline V gene. V lost 8 bases and J lost 3, with 16 bases in between.

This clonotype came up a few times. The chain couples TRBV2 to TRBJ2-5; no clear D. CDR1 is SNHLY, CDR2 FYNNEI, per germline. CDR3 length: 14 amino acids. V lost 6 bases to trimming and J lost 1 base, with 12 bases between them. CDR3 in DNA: TGTGCCAGCAGCTTGGGCTCAGCCCAAGAGACCCAGTACTTC. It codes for CASSLGSAQETQYF.

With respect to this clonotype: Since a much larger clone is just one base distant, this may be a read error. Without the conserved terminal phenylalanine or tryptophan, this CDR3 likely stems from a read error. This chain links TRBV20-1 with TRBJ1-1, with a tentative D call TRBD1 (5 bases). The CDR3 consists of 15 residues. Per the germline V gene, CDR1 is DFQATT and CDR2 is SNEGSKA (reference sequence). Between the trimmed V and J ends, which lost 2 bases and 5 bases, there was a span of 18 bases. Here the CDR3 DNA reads TGCAGTGCTAGAATAAGTGGGAGGGGAAGTACTGAAGCTTTCTCT. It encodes CSARISGRGSTEAFS.

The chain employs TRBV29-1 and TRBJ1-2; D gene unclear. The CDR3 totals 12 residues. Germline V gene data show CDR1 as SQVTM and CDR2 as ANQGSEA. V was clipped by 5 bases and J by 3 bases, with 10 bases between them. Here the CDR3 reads CSVRDLDYGYTF. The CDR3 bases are TGCAGCGTTCGAGACTTGGACTATGGCTACACCTTC. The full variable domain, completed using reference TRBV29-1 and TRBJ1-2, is SAVISQKPSRDICQRGTSLTIQCQVDSQVTMMFWYRQQPGQSLTLIATANQGSEATYESGFVIDKFPISRPNLTFSTLTVSNMSPEDSSIYLCSVRDLDYGYTFGSGTRLTVV.

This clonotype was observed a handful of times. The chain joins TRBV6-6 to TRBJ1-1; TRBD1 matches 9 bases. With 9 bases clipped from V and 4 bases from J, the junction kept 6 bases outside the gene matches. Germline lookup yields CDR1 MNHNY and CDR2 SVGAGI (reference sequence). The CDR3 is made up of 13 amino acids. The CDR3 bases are TGTGCCAGTAAGACAGGGGGTGTCACTGAAGCTTTCTTT. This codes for CASKTGGVTEAFF.

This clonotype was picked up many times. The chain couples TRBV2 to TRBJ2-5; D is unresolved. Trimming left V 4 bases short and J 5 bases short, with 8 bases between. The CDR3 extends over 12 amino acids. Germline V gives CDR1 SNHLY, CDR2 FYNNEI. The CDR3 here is CASSVFRETQYF. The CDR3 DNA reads TGTGCCAGCAGTGTGTTTAGGGAGACCCAGTACTTC.

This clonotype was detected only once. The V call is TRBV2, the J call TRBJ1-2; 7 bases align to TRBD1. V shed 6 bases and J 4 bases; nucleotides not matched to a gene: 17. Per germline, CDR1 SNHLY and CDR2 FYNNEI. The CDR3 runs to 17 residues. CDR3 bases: TGTGCCAGCAGATGGACAGGAGATCCCACTAGGATCTATGGCTACACCTTC. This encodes CASRWTGDPTRIYGYTF.

CDR3: CSRSTGVETQYF. CDR3 coding DNA: TGCAGCAGATCGACAGGGGTTGAGACCCAGTACTTC. This chain joins TRBV29-1 and TRBJ2-5; 8 bases align to TRBD1. Germline V gives CDR1 SQVTM, CDR2 ANQGSEA. This CDR3 has 12 amino acids. V lost 8 bases to trimming and J lost 5 bases; unmatched junction nucleotides: 7.

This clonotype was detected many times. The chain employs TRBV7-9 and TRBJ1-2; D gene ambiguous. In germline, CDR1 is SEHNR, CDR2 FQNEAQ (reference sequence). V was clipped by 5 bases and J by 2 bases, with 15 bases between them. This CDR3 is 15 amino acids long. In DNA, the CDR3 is TGTGCCAGCAGCCCATACGAAACAGTGAACTATGGCTACACCTTC. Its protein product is CASSPYETVNYGYTF. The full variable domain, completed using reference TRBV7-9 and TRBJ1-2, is DTGVSQNPRHKITKRGQNVTFRCDPISEHNRLYWYRQTLGQGPEFLTYFQNEAQLEKSRLLSDRFSAERPKGSFSTLEIQRTEQGDSAMYLCASSPYETVNYGYTFGSGTRLTVV.

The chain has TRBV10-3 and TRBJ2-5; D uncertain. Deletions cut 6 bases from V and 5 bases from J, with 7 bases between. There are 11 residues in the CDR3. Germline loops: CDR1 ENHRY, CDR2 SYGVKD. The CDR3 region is CAIRVGETQYF. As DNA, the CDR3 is TGTGCCATCAGGGTCGGGGAGACCCAGTACTTC.

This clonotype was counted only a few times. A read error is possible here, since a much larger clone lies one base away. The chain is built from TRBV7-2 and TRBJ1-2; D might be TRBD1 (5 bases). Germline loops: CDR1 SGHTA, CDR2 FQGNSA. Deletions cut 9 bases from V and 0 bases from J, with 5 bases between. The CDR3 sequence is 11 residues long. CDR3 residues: CARTANYGYTF. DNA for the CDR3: TGTGCCAGGACAGCTAACTATGGCTACACCTTC. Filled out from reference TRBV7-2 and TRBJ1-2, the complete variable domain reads GAGVSQSPSNKVTEKGKDVELRCDPISGHTALYWYRQSLGQGLEFLIYFQGNSAPDKSGLPSDRFSAERTGGSVSTLTIQRTQQEDSAVYLCARTANYGYTFGSGTRLTVV.

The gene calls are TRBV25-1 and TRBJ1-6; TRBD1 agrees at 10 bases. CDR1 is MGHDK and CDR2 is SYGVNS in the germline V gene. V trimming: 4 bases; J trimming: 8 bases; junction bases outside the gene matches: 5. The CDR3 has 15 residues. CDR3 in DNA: TGTGCCAGCAGTGCTGGACAGGGGGTAGATTCACCCCTCCACTTT. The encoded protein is CASSAGQGVDSPLHF.

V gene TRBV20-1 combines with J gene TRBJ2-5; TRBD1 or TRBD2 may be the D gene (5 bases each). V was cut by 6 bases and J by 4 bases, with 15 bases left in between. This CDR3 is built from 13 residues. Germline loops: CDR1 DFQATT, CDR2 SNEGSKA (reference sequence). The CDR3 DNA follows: TGCAGTGCCCGGGACCACGAGGGAGAGACCCAGTACTTC. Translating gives CSARDHEGETQYF.

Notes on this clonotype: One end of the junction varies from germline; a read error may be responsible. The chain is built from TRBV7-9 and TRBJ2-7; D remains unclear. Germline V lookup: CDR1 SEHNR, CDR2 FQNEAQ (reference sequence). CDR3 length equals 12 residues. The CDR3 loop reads CASSLDTYGQYF. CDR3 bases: TGTGCCAGCAGTTTAGACACCTACGGGCAGTACTTC.

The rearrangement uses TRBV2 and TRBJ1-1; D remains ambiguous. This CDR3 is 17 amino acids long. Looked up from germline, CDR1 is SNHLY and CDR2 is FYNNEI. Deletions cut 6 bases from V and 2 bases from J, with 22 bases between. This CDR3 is CASRNRALGRVNTEAFF. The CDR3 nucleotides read TGTGCCAGCAGAAACCGGGCCCTCGGGAGGGTCAACACTGAAGCTTTCTTT. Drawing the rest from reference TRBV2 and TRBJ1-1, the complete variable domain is EPEVTQTPSHQVTQMGQEVILRCVPISNHLYFYWYRQILGQKVEFLVSFYNNEISEKSEIFDDQFSVERPDGSNFTLKIRSTKLEDSAMYFCASRNRALGRVNTEAFFGQGTRLTVV.

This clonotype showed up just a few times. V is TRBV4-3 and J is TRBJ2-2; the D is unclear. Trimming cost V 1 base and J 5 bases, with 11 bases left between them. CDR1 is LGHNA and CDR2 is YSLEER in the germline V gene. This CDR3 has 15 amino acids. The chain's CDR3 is CASSQVTEQTGELFF. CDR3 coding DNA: TGCGCCAGCAGCCAAGTAACAGAACAGACCGGGGAGCTGTTTTTT.

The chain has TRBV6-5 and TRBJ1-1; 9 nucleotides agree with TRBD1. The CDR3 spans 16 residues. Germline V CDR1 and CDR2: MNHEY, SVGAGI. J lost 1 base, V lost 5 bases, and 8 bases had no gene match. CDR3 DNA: TGTGCCAGCAGTAAGGACAGGGGTCGAACGAACACTGAAGCTTTCTTT. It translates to CASSKDRGRTNTEAFF.

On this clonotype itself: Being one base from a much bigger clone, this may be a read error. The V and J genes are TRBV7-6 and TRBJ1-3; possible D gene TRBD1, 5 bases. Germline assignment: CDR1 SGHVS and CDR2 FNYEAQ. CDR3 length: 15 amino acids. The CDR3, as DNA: TGTGCCAGCAGCTTAGAGTGGACAACTGGAAACACCATACATTTT. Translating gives CASSLEWTTGNTIHF.

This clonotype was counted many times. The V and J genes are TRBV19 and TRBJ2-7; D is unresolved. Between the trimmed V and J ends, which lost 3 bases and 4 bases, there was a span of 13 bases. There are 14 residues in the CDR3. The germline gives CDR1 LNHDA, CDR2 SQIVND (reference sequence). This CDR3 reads CASSIGRDRYEQYF. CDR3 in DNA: TGTGCCAGTAGTATTGGAAGGGATCGATACGAGCAGTACTTC.

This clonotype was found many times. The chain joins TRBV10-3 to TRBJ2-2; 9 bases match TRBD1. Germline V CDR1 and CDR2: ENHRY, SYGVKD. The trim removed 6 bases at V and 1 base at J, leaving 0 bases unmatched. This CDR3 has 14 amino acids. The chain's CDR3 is CAIRGQGNTGELFF. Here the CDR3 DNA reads TGTGCCATCAGGGGACAGGGGAACACCGGGGAGCTGTTTTTT.

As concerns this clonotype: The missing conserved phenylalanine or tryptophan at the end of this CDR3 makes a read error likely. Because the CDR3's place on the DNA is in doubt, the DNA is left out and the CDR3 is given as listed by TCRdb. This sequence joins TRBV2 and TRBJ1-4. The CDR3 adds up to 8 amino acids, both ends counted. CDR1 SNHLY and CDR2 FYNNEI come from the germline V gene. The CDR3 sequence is CASRTLAG.

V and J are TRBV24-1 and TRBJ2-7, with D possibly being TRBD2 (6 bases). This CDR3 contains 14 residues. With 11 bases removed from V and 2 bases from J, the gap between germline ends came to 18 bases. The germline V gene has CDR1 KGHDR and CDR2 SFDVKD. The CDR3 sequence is CASSPTGDTYEQYF. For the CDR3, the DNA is TGTGCCAGCTCACCAACGGGAGACACCTACGAGCAGTACTTC.

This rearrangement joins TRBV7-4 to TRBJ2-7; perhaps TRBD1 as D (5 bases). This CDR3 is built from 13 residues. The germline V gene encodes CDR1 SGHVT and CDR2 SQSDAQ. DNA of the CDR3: TGTGCAAGAAGGGGTAGTCTGAACTACGAGCAGTACTTC. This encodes CARRGSLNYEQYF.

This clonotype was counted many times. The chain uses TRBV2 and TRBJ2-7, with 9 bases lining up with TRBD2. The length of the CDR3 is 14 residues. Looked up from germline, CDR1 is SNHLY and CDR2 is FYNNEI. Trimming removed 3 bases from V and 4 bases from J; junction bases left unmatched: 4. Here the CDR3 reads CASSEASGAYEQYF. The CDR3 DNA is TGTGCCAGCAGTGAGGCTAGCGGGGCTTACGAGCAGTACTTC.

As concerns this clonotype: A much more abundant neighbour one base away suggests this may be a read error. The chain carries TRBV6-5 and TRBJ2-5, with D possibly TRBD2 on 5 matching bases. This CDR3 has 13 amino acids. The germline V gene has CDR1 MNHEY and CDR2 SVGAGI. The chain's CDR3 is CASRAEGQETLYF. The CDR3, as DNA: TGTGCCAGCCGAGCAGAGGGCCAAGAGACCCTGTACTTC.

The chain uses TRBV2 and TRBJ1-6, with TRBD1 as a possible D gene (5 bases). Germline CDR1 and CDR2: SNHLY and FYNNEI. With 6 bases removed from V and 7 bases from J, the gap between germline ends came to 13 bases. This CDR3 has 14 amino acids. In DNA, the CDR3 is TGTGCCAGCAGCCAAGCAGGGTTCAATTCACCCCTCCACTTT. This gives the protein CASSQAGFNSPLHF.

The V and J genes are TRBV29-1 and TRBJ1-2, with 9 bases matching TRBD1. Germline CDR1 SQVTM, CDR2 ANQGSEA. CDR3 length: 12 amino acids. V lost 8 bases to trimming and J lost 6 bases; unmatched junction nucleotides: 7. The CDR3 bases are TGCAGCTGGGGCCGGGACAGGGATGGCTACACCTTC. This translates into CSWGRDRDGYTF.